This T cell receptor (beta chain) came from a study of blood T cells in healthy people across ages. Notes on the study in general: Per million T cells, TCR beta diversity dropped roughly linearly as age increased.

Note on this clonotype: Its specificity is not known.

There are 14 residues in the CDR3. CDR1 and CDR2 (germline): SGHAT, FQNNGV. Trimming pared 3 bases from V and 0 bases from J, leaving 9 bases between. It was with a sample-barcoded 5' primer and a J-beta primer mix that a second PCR of roughly 7 to 12 cycles was run. All samples gave at least 2.5 million CDR3-containing paired-end reads. In TCRdb, the 5' RACE reads were re-called with MiXCR into one record per CDR3 protein. The sample carries roughly 900,000 distinct CDR3 sequences, around 49% recorded once. This receptor was identified in a man aged 25 to 40 in good health. The chain employs TRBV11-2 and TRBJ2-7; D uncertain. Material: blood. CDR3 loop: CASSFNRISYEQYF. The CDR3 DNA sequence: TGTGCCAGCAGCTTTAACCGGATCTCCTACGAGCAGTACTTC. The variable domain in full, with the rest retrieved from reference TRBV11-2 and TRBJ2-7, is EAGVAQSPRYKIIEKRQSVAFWCNPISGHATLYWYQQILGQGPKLLIQFQNNGVVDDSQLPKDRFSAERLKGVDSTLKIQPAKLEDSAVYLCASSFNRISYEQYFGPGTRLTVT.